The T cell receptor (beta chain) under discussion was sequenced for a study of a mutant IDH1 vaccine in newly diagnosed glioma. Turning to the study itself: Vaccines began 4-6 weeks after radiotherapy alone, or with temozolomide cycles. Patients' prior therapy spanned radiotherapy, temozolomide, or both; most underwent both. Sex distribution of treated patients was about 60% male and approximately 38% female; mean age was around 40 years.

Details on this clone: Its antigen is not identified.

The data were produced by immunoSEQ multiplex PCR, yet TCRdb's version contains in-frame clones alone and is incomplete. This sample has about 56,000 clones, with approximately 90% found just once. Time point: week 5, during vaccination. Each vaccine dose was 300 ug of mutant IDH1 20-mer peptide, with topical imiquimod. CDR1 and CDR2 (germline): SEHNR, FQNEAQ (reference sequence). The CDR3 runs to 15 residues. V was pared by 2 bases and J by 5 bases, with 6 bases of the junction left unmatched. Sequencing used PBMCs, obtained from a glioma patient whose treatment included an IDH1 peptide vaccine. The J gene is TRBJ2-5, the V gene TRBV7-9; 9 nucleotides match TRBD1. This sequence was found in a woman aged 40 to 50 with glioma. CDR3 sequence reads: CASSLRQGGEETQYF. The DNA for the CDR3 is TGTGCCAGCAGCTTAAGACAGGGGGGCGAGGAGACCCAGTACTTC.